This T cell receptor (beta chain) appears in the sequencing data of a study of cytomegalovirus exposure and HLA in healthy donors. About the study: Drawn from HLA-typed donors, about 85 million unique TCRs were held in an early data release.

Germline CDR1 is SGHVS and CDR2 is FNYEAQ. Trimming took 1 base from V and 0 from J, leaving 11 bases between them. The CDR3 covers 16 residues. As for this clone: What it recognizes is unknown.

Study-level points and caveats: Several of the most significant clusters were apparently associated with common viral pathogens in a later analysis.

Primers for the PCR totalled 60 Vbeta and 13 Jbeta. Data came from immunoSEQ multiplex PCR; TCRdb stores just in-frame clones and leaves some out. Of 150,000 to 160,000 clones listed, around 79% are singletons. This clonotype was sampled from a man between 18 and 35 years old in good health and CMV-seronegative. The sequenced sample was PBMCs. This chain joins TRBV7-6 and TRBJ2-3, with D hard to call. The chain's CDR3 is CASSLVSYGSTDTQYF. The CDR3 nucleotides are TGTGCCAGCAGCTTAGTCTCGTACGGTAGCACAGATACGCAGTATTTT.